These T cell receptor beta chains were read from a single sample in a study of cytomegalovirus exposure and HLA in healthy donors. Some clones are missing from TCRdb's copy, which holds only in-frame ones; the method was immunoSEQ multiplex PCR. The sample gives roughly 70,000 clones, around 80% of which show up once; roughly 2% is in the top ten. The sample was PBMCs. These receptors came from a man between 18 and 35 years old in good health and CMV-seronegative. Both conserved end residues are part of each CDR3. The order of the fields is V gene, clone size, J gene, D gene, CDR3 protein, CDR3 DNA. The D gene is left open where the match is weak. The listing skips clone size in some rows; elsewhere it reads once, few, many or a size class.

>TRBV5-5|NA|TRBJ2-7|TRBD2
CASSLLPPGGEIPYEQYF
TGTGCCAGCAGCTTACTACCCCCGGGGGGGGAAATACCCTACGAGCAGTACTTC
>TRBV9|NA|TRBJ1-5|NA
CASSVDVTGNQPQHF
TGTGCCAGCAGCGTAGATGTAACAGGCAATCAGCCCCAGCATTTT
>TRBV7-2|NA|TRBJ2-1|TRBD2
CASRPGGLYNEQFF
TGTGCCAGCAGACCGGGAGGGCTTTACAATGAGCAGTTCTTC
>TRBV5-1|NA|TRBJ1-3|NA
CASSLEGGTGNTIYF
TGCGCCAGCAGCTTGGAAGGGGGAACTGGAAACACCATATATTTT
>TRBV10-1|NA|TRBJ2-7|TRBD1
CASRKSGTGDGQYF
TGCGCCAGCAGAAAATCCGGGACAGGGGACGGGCAGTACTTC
>TRBV9|NA|TRBJ2-1|NA
CASSLTAHGGPYNEQFF
TGTGCCAGCAGCCTCACCGCCCATGGAGGTCCTTACAATGAGCAGTTCTTC
>TRBV18|NA|TRBJ2-7|NA
CASSQRIGIYTDGEQYF
TGTGCCAGCTCACAGAGAATCGGGATTTATACCGACGGCGAGCAGTACTTC
>TRBV5-6|NA|TRBJ2-1|TRBD1
CASSLGIQGAGDYEQFF
TGTGCCAGCAGCTTGGGGATACAGGGGGCCGGAGACTATGAGCAGTTCTTC
>TRBV7-9|NA|TRBJ2-7|NA
CASSLAWGGTTYEQYF
TGTGCCAGCAGCTTAGCTTGGGGTGGGACAACCTACGAGCAGTACTTC
>TRBV15|NA|TRBJ1-4|NA
CATSSDSGGSEKLFF
TGTGCCACCAGCAGTGATAGCGGAGGATCTGAAAAACTGTTTTTT
>TRBV5-4|NA|TRBJ2-2|NA
CASSSDRNTGELFF
TGTGCCAGCAGCTCGGACAGGAACACCGGGGAGCTGTTTTTT
>TRBV5-1|NA|TRBJ2-1|TRBD2
CASSVGLAGYNEQFF
TGCGCCAGCAGCGTGGGACTAGCGGGTTACAATGAGCAGTTCTTC
>TRBV27|NA|TRBJ1-3|TRBD1
CASRPGQGVFGGNTIYF
TGTGCCAGCAGACCGGGACAGGGGGTTTTCGGTGGAAACACCATATATTTT
>TRBV10-3|NA|TRBJ2-5|TRBD2
CAISESRTSGVQETQYF
TGTGCCATCAGTGAGTCGAGGACTAGCGGGGTCCAAGAGACCCAGTACTTC
>TRBV30|NA|TRBJ2-7|NA
CAWSAFNSEQYF
TGTGCCTGGAGTGCCTTTAATTCCGAGCAGTACTTC
>TRBV5-6|medium-sized|TRBJ1-1|NA
CASSGPGRNTEAFF
TGTGCCAGCAGCGGCCCGGGGAGGAACACTGAAGCTTTCTTT
>TRBV28|NA|TRBJ2-2|TRBD2
CASSHPASGRALAANTGELFF
TGTGCCAGCAGTCACCCGGCTAGCGGGAGAGCATTGGCCGCGAACACCGGGGAGCTGTTTTTT
>TRBV19|NA|TRBJ1-2|TRBD1
CASLEPTGSNYGYTF
TGTGCCAGTCTCGAACCGACAGGGTCTAACTATGGCTACACCTTC
>TRBV6-5|few|TRBJ1-3|NA
CASRTDRTGNTIYF
TGTGCCAGCAGGACCGACAGGACTGGAAACACCATATATTTT